This is a list of T cell receptor beta chains from one sample in a study of Graves' ophthalmopathy and Graves' hyperthyroidism. TCRdb processed the multiplex PCR reads anew with MiXCR; each CDR3 protein has one entry. The sample lists hundreds of thousands of distinct CDR3 sequences, 15% to 17% seen once, with 5.5% to 7% in the top ten. Specimen: peripheral blood. All receptors derive from a woman younger than 35 with stable Graves' hyperthyroidism. CDR3s include the opening cysteine and the closing phenylalanine or tryptophan. The order of the fields is CDR3 protein, CDR3 DNA, J gene, D gene, V gene, clone size, CDR3 length. D genes are given only for firm matches. Only some rows state a clone size, as once, few, many or a class for expanded clones.

CDR3 protein: CASSQGLAGGLQETQYF; CDR3 DNA: TGCGCCAGCAGCCAGGGACTAGCGGGGGGCCTCCAAGAGACCCAGTACTTC; J gene: TRBJ2-5; D gene: TRBD2; V gene: TRBV4-1; clone size: .; CDR3 length: 17
CDR3 protein: CASSPSRVGAEAFF; CDR3 DNA: TGTGCCAGCTCACCATCCAGGGTGGGCGCTGAAGCTTTCTTT; J gene: TRBJ1-1; D gene: .; V gene: TRBV18; clone size: .; CDR3 length: 14
CDR3 protein: CASSLASGGARETQYF; CDR3 DNA: TGTGCCAGCAGTTTAGCCAGCGGGGGGGCTAGGGAGACCCAGTACTTC; J gene: TRBJ2-5; D gene: TRBD2; V gene: TRBV12-3/TRBV12-4; clone size: many; CDR3 length: 16
CDR3 protein: CAIRLAGGQPQHF; CDR3 DNA: TGTGCCATCAGGTTGGCAGGGGGCCAGCCCCAGCATTTT; J gene: TRBJ1-5; D gene: TRBD1; V gene: TRBV10-3; clone size: many; CDR3 length: 13
CDR3 protein: CASSQEVRSNQPQHF; CDR3 DNA: TGTGCCAGCAGCCAAGAGGTGCGGAGCAATCAGCCCCAGCATTTT; J gene: TRBJ1-5; D gene: .; V gene: TRBV3-1; clone size: many; CDR3 length: 15
CDR3 protein: CASSEANREETQYF; CDR3 DNA: TGTGCCAGCAGTGAAGCTAACAGGGAAGAGACCCAGTACTTC; J gene: TRBJ2-5; D gene: .; V gene: TRBV6-1; clone size: many; CDR3 length: 14
CDR3 protein: CASRRQDRTEAFF; CDR3 DNA: TGCGCCAGCAGAAGACAGGACCGGACTGAAGCTTTCTTT; J gene: TRBJ1-1; D gene: .; V gene: TRBV5-1; clone size: many; CDR3 length: 13
CDR3 protein: CASNVAGTGAGNTIYF; CDR3 DNA: TGTGCCAGCAATGTCGCCGGGACAGGGGCTGGAAACACCATATATTTT; J gene: TRBJ1-3; D gene: TRBD1; V gene: TRBV6-1; clone size: .; CDR3 length: 16
CDR3 protein: CASSIGDTQYF; CDR3 DNA: TGTGCCAGCAGCATCGGAGATACGCAGTATTTT; J gene: TRBJ2-3; D gene: .; V gene: TRBV3-1; clone size: .; CDR3 length: 11
CDR3 protein: CASRRGEAFF; CDR3 DNA: TGTGCCAGCCGTCGCGGTGAAGCTTTCTTT; J gene: TRBJ1-1; D gene: .; V gene: TRBV27; clone size: once; CDR3 length: 10
CDR3 protein: CASSERGGTDTQYF; CDR3 DNA: TGTGCCAGCAGTGAGCGGGGGGGCACAGATACGCAGTATTTT; J gene: TRBJ2-3; D gene: TRBD2; V gene: TRBV6-1; clone size: many; CDR3 length: 14
CDR3 protein: CSAGDGRGGVQETQYF; CDR3 DNA: TGCAGTGCTGGAGACGGTAGGGGGGGGGTACAAGAGACCCAGTACTTC; J gene: TRBJ2-5; D gene: .; V gene: TRBV20-1; clone size: few; CDR3 length: 16
CDR3 protein: CASSQTPGLGPAEAFF; CDR3 DNA: TGTGCCAGCAGCCAGACTCCGGGCCTCGGGCCAGCTGAAGCTTTCTTT; J gene: TRBJ1-1; D gene: .; V gene: TRBV14; clone size: few; CDR3 length: 16